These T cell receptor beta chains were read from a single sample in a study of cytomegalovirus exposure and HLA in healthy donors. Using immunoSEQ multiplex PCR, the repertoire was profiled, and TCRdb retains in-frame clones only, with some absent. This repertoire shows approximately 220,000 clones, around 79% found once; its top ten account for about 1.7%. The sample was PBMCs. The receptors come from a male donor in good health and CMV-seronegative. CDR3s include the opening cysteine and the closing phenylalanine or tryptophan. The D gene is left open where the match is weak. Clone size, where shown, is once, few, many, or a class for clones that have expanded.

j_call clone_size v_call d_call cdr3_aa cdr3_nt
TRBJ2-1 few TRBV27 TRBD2 CASSLSTSGGYNEQFF TGTGCCAGCAGTTTATCGACTAGCGGAGGATACAATGAGCAGTTCTTC
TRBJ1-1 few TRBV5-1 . CASSFQGLNTEAFF TGCGCCAGCAGCTTTCAGGGGTTGAACACTGAAGCTTTCTTT
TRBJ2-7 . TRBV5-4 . CASSLSENYEQYF TGTGCCAGCAGCTTGTCAGAAAACTACGAGCAGTACTTC
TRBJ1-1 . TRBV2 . CASTPEGWGAEAFF TGTGCCAGCACTCCTGAAGGGTGGGGCGCTGAAGCTTTCTTT
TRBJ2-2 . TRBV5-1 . CASSSHRTETGELFF TGCGCCAGCAGCTCGCACCGGACAGAAACCGGGGAGCTGTTTTTT
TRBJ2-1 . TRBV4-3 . CASSQVGSPLNEQFF TGCGCCAGCAGCCAAGTCGGGAGTCCCCTCAATGAGCAGTTCTTC
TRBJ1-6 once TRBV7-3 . CASTRREGRSPLHF TGTGCCAGCACCCGTCGCGAGGGGAGGTCACCCCTCCACTTT
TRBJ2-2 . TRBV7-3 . CASSPEGALNTGELFF TGTGCCAGCAGCCCTGAAGGAGCTTTGAACACCGGGGAGCTGTTTTTT
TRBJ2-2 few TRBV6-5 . CASSYADLPAGELFF TGTGCCAGCAGTTACGCAGACTTGCCAGCCGGGGAGCTGTTTTTT
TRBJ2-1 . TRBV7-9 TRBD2 CSSSLSPSGTYNEQFF TGTTCCAGCAGCTTATCCCCTAGCGGGACCTACAATGAGCAGTTCTTC
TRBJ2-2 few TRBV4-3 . CASSRVGGGELFF TGCGCCAGCAGCCGAGTAGGGGGCGGGGAGCTGTTTTTT
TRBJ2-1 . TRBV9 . CASSPGSANEQFF TGTGCCAGCAGCCCGGGTAGCGCTAATGAGCAGTTCTTC
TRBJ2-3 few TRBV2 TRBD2 CASRRTSGGGHTQYF TGTGCCAGCAGAAGGACTAGCGGGGGGGGGCATACGCAGTATTTT
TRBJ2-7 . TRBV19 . CASSIDSQVSYEQYF TGTGCCAGTAGTATCGACAGCCAGGTCTCCTACGAGCAGTACTTC
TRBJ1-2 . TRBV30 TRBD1 CAWSVPGGFGYTF TGTGCCTGGAGTGTGCCAGGGGGGTTTGGCTACACCTTC
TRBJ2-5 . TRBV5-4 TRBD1 CASSRQGDETQYF TGTGCCAGCAGCAGACAGGGGGACGAGACCCAGTACTTC
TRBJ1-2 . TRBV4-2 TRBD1 CASSQEAGQQNYGYTF TGTGCCAGCAGCCAGGAGGCGGGACAGCAAAACTATGGCTACACCTTC
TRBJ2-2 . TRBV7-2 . CASNSRGADTGELFF TGTGCCAGCAACTCACGGGGGGCAGACACCGGGGAGCTGTTTTTT
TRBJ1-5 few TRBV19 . CASSPPQGLGNQPQHF TGTGCCAGTAGTCCCCCCCAGGGATTGGGCAATCAGCCCCAGCATTTT
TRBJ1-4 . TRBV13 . CASSARMGGEKLFF TGTGCCAGCAGCGCCCGAATGGGAGGTGAAAAACTGTTTTTT
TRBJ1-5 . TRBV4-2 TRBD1 CASSQDLLWDRDSQPQHF TGTGCCAGCAGCCAAGATCTTCTGTGGGACAGGGACAGTCAGCCCCAGCATTTT
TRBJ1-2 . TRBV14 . CASSQSGAAFGYTF TGTGCCAGCAGCCAGAGCGGGGCAGCGTTTGGCTACACCTTC
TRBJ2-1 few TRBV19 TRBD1 CASSIAQQGLNEQFF TGTGCCAGTAGTATAGCCCAACAGGGGCTCAATGAGCAGTTCTTC
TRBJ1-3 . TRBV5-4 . CASSLAGKNSGNTIYF TGTGCCAGCAGCTTGGCCGGGAAAAACTCTGGAAACACCATATATTTT
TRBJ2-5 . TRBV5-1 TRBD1 CASSRGQASGETQYF TGCGCCAGCAGTAGGGGACAGGCCTCTGGGGAGACCCAGTACTTC
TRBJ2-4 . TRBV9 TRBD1 CASSAATGTKNIQYF TGTGCCAGCAGCGCCGCGACAGGGACGAAAAACATTCAGTACTTC
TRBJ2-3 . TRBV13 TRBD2 CASSPRLAGATDTQYF TGTGCCAGCAGCCCCAGACTAGCGGGGGCAACAGATACGCAGTATTTT
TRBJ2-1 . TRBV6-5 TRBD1 CASSPRQGSYNEQFF TGTGCCAGCAGTCCGCGACAGGGTTCCTACAATGAGCAGTTCTTC
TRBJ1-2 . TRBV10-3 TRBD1 CAISPGQGASYGYTF TGTGCCATCAGCCCGGGACAGGGGGCAAGCTATGGCTACACCTTC
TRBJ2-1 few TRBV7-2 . CASSVTYNEQFF TGTGCCAGCAGCGTAACCTACAATGAGCAGTTCTTC
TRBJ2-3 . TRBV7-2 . CASSWLARTDTQYF TGTGCCAGCAGCTGGCTAGCGCGCACAGATACGCAGTATTTT
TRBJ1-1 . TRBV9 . CASSGTGVGTEAFF TGTGCCAGCAGCGGGACGGGGGTGGGAACTGAAGCTTTCTTT